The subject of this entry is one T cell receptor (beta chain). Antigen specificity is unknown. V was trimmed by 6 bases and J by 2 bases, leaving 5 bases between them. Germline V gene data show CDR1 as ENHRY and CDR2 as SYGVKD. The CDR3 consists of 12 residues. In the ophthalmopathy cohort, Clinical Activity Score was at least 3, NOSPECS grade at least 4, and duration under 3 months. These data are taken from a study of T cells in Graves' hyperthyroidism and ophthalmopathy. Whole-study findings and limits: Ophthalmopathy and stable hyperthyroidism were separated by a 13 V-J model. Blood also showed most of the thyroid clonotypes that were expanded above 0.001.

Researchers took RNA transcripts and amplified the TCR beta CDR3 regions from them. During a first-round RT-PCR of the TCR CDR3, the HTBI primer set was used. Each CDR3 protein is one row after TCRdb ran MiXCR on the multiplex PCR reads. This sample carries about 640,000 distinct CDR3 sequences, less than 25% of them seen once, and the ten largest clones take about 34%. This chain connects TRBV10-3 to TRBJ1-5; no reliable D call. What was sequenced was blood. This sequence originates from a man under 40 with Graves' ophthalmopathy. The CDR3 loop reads CAISAGNQPQHF. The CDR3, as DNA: TGTGCCATCAGCGCTGGCAATCAGCCCCAGCATTTT.